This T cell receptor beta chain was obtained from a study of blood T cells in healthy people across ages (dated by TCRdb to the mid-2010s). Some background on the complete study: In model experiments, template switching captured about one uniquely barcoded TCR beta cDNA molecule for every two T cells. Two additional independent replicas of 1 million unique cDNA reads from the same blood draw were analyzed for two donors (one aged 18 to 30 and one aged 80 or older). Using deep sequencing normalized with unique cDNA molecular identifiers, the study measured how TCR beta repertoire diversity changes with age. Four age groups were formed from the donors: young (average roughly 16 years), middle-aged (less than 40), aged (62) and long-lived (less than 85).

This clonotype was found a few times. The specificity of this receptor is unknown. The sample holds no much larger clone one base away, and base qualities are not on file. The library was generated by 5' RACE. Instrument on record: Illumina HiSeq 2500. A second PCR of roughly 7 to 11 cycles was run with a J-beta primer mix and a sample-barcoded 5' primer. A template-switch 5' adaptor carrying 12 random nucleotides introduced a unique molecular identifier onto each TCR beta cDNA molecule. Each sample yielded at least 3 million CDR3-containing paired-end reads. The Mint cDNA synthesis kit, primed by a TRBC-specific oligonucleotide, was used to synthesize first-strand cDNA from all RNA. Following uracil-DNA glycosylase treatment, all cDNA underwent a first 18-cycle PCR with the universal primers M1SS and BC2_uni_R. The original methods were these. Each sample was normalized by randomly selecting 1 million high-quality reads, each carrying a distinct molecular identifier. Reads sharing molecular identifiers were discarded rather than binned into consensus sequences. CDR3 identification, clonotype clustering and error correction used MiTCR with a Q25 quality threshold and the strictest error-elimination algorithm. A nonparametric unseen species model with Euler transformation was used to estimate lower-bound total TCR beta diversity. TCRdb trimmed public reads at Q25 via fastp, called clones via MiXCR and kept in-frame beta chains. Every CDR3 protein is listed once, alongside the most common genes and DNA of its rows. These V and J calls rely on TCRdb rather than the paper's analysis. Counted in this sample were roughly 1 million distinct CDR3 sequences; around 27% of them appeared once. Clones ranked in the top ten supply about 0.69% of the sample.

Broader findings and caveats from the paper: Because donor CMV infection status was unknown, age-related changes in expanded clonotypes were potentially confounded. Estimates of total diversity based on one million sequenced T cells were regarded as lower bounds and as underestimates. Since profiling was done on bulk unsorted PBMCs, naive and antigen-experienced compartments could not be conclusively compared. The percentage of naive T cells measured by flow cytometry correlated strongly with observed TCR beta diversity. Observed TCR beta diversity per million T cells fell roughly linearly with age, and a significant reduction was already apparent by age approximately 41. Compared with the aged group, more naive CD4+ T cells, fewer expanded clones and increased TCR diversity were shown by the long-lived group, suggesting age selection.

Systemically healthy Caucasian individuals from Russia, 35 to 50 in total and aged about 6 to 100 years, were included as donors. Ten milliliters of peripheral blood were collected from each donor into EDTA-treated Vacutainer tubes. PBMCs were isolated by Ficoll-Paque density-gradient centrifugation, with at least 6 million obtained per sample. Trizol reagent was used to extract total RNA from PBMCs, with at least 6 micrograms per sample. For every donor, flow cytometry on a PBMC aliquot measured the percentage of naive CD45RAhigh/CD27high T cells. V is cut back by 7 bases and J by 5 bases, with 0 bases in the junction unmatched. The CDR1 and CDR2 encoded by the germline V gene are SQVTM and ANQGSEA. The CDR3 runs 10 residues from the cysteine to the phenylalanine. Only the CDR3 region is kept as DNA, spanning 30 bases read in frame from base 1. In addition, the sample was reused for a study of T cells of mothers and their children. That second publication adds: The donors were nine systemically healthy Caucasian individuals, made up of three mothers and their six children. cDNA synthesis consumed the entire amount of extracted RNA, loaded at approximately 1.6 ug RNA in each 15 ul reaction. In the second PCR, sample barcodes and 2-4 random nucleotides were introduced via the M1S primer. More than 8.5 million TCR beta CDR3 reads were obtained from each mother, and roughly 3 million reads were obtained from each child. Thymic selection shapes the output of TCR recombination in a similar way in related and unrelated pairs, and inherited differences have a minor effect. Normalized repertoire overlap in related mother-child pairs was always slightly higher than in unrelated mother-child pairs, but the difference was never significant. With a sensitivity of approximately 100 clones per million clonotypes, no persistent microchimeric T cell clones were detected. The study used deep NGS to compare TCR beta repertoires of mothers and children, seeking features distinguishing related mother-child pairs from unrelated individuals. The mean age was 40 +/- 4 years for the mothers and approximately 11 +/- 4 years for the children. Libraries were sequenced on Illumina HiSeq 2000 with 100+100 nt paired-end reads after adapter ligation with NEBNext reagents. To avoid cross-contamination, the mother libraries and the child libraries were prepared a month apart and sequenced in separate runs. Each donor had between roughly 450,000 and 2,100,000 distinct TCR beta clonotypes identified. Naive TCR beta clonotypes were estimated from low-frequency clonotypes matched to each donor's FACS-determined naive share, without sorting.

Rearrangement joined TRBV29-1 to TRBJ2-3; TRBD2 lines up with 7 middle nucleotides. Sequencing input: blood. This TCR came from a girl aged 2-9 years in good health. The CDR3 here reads CSGGGDTQYF. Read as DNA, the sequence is TGCAGCGGGGGGGGAGATACGCAGTATTTT.